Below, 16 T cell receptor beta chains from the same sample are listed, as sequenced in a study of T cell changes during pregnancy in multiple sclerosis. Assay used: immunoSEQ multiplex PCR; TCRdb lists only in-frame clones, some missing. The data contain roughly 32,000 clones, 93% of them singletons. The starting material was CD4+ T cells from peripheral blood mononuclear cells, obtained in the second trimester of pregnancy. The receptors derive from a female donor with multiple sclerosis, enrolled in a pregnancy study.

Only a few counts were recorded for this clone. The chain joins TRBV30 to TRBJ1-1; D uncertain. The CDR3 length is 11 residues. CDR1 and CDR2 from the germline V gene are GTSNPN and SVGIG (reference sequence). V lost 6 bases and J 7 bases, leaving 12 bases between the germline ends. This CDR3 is CACHLAGEAFF. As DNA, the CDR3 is TGTGCCTGCCACCTCGCAGGTGAAGCTTTCTTT.

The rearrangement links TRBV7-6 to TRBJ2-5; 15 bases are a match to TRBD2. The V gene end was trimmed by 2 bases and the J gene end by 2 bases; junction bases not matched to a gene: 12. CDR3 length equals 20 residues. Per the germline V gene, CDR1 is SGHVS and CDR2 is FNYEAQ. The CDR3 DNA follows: TGTGCCAGCAGCTTAAAAACACCGGGACTAGCGGGAGGCTCGCAAGAGACCCAGTACTTC. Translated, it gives CASSLKTPGLAGGSQETQYF. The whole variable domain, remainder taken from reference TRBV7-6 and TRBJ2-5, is GAGVSQSPRYKVTKRGQDVALRCDPISGHVSLYWYRQALGQGPEFLTYFNYEAQQDKSGLPNDRFSAERPEGSISTLTIQRTEQRDSAMYRCASSLKTPGLAGGSQETQYFGPGTRLLVL.

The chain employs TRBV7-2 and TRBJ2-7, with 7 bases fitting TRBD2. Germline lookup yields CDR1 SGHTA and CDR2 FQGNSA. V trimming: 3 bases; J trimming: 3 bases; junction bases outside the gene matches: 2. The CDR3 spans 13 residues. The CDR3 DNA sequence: TGTGCCAGCAGCTTTGGCGGGAGCTACGAGCAGTACTTC. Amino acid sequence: CASSFGGSYEQYF.

CDR3 sequence reads: CASSLGTSGRNTDTQYF. The CDR3 nucleotides read TGTGCCAGCAGCCTAGGGACTAGCGGGCGAAACACAGATACGCAGTATTTT. The chain has TRBV5-4 and TRBJ2-3, with 12 bases that match TRBD2. V was pared by 4 bases and J by 2 bases, with 8 bases of the junction left unmatched. The CDR3 consists of 17 residues. CDR1 and CDR2 from the germline V gene are SGHNT and YYREEE (reference sequence).

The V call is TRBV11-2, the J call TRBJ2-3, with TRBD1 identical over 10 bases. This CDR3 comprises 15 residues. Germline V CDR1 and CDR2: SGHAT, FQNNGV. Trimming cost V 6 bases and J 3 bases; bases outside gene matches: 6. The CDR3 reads CASSLRQGATDTQYF. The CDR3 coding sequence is TGTGCCAGCAGTCTACGACAGGGGGCAACAGATACGCAGTATTTT.

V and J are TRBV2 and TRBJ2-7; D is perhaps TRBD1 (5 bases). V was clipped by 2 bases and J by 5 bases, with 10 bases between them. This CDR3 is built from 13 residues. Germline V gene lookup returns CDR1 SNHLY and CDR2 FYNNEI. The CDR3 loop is CASSEQGINEQYF. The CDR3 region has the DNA TGTGCCAGCAGTGAACAGGGCATAAACGAGCAGTACTTC.

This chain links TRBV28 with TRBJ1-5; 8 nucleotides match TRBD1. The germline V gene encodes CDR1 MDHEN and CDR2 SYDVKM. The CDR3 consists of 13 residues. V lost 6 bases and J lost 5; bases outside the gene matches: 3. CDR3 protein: CASRKQGDQPQHF. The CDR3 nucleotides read TGTGCCAGCAGGAAACAGGGGGATCAGCCCCAGCATTTT.

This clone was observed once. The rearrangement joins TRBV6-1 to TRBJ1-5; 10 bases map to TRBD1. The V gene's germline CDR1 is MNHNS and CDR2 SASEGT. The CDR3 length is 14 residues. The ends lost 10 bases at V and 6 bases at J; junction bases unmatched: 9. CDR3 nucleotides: TGTGCCATCTCGGGGGGACAGGGGACTCAGCCCCAGCATTTT. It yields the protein CAISGGQGTQPQHF.

CDR3 DNA: TGTGCCAGCCGACTAGCGGGAGGGCCAGGTACGCAGTATTTT. Amino acid sequence: CASRLAGGPGTQYF. This chain uses TRBV6-1 with TRBJ2-3; 14 nucleotides align to TRBD2. This CDR3 has 14 residues. The germline CDR1 and CDR2 sequences are MNHNS and SASEGT. V lost 8 bases and J lost 8; bases outside the gene matches: 6.

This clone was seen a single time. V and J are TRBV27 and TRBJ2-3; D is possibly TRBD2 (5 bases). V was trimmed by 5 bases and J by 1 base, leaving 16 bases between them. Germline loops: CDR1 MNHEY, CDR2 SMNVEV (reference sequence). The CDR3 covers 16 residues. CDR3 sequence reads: CASSGGDQTGTDTQYF. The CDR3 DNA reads TGTGCCAGCAGTGGAGGAGATCAAACCGGCACAGATACGCAGTATTTT.

The CDR3 is CASSPDRAGNTIYF. Here the CDR3 DNA reads TGCGCCAGCAGCCCGGACAGGGCTGGAAACACCATATATTTT. V is TRBV5-1 and J is TRBJ1-3; 8 bases fit TRBD1. The ends lost 4 bases at V and 2 bases at J; junction bases unmatched: 2. CDR3 length: 14 residues. CDR1 is SGHRS, CDR2 YFSETQ, per germline.

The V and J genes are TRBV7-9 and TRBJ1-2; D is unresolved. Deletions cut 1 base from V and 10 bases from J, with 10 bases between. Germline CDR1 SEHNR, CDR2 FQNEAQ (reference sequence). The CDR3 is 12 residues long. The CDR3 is CASSLDMGAYTF. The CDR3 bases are TGTGCCAGCAGCTTAGATATGGGAGCCTACACCTTC.

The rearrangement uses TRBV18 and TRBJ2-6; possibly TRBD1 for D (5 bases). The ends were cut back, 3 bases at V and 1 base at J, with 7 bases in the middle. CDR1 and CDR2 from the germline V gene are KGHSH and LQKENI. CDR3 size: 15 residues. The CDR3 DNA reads TGTGCCAGCTCACCTCCAGGGTCTGGGGCCAACGTCCTGACTTTC. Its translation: CASSPPGSGANVLTF.

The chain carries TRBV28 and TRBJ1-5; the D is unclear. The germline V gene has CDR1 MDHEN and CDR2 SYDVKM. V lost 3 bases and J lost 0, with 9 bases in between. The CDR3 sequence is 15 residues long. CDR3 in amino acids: CASSFPGYSNQPQHF. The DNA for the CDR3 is TGTGCCAGCAGTTTCCCGGGTTATAGCAATCAGCCCCAGCATTTT.

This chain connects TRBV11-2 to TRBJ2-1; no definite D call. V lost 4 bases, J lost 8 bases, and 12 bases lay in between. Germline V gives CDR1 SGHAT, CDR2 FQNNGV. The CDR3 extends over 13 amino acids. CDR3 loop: CASSSELADEQFF. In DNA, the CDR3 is TGTGCCAGCAGCTCAGAGCTGGCCGATGAGCAGTTCTTC.

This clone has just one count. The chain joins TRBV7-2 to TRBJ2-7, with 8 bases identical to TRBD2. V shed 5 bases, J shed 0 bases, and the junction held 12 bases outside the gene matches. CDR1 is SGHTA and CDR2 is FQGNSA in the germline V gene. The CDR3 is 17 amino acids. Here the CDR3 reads CASSRPPSGSGSYEQYF. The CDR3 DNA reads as TGTGCCAGCAGCCGCCCCCCCAGCGGGAGTGGCTCCTACGAGCAGTACTTC.